This TCR beta chain was sequenced for a study of blood T cell repertoires in COVID-19 (dated by TCRdb to 2019 to 2021). In terms of the full investigation: Collaborator samples came from the United States, Italy and Spain and covered acute and convalescent phases of COVID-19. The samples were drawn from two sources: the first 160 participants of the ongoing ImmuneRACE study, and some 1,300 subjects contributed by 6 global collaborators. Where available, HLA class I and class II types were taken from metadata supplied by the sample provider and were not determined by assay-based typing. Nearly every sample came with metadata listing a de-identified subject ID, COVID-19 status, age in years and sex. The repertoires were released in a freely available public database meant as a resource for research on the immune response to SARS-CoV-2. The material from the prospective study consisted of cDNA or gDNA derived from T cells, B-cell-depleted T cells, or PBMCs. The dataset comprised deeply sampled blood TCRbeta repertoires from subjects exposed to, actively infected with, or recovered from COVID-19. Beyond this particular receptor, the publication reports: How much clinical and demographic metadata was included differed by source and by participant, and the metadata was provided uncurated.

V is clipped by 6 bases and J by 5 bases, and the sequence between their germline boundaries is 8 bases long. Including cysteine and phenylalanine, the CDR3 has 13 amino acids. CDR3 DNA only is kept here, 39 bases in frame from base 1. As encoded in the germline V gene, CDR1 is MDHEN while CDR2 is SYDVKM. Concerning this clone: Its antigen is not yet known. There are no base qualities to consult, and no much larger clone falls within one base.

TCRbeta CDR3 regions were amplified from genomic DNA using the immunoSEQ Assay, a bias-controlled multiplex PCR. The original pipeline was this. The number of nucleated cells in each sample was estimated by amplification of reference gene primers within the assay. To quantify the absolute abundance of each unique TCRbeta CDR3 rearrangement, sequence reads were collapsed and filtered. Productive Simpson clonality was computed per sample as the square root of Simpson's diversity index over productive rearrangements. As stored in TCRdb, this immuneACCESS dataset retains in-frame rearrangements with V and J assigned. A fraction of the clones does not appear; measured against another copy, unresolved V genes explain less than half of the discrepancy, and the remainder lacks a known reason. V, J and clone size reflect that table, while D and trimming were determined from the DNA. The sample table records some 120,000 clones; 85% of these occur just once. The ten largest make up about 6.9% of the sample.

Collaborating institutions collected whole blood in K2EDTA tubes following their own protocols. For TCRbeta analysis, collaborators shipped samples as frozen whole blood, isolated PBMCs, or DNA extracted from either of those sample types. Sequenced material: peripheral blood. This sequence uses TRBV28 and TRBJ2-6, and the D gene may be TRBD1, 6 bases matching. The clonotype originates from a man older than 75 with active or convalescent COVID-19. The CDR3 region has the sequence CASRRGWANVLTF. In nucleotide form, the sequence is TGTGCCAGCAGAAGGGGGTGGGCCAACGTCCTGACTTTC.